This T cell receptor beta chain comes out of a study of blood T cell repertoires in COVID-19. CDR1 MNHEY and CDR2 SMNVEV come from the germline V gene (reference sequence). V was pared by 7 bases and J by 6 bases, with 12 bases of the junction left unmatched. The CDR3 is made up of 15 amino acids. The assay was immunoSEQ multiplex PCR, and TCRdb's table has in-frame clones only and misses some. The repertoire holds 250,000 to 300,000 clones, around four fifths seen once, with roughly 5% in the top ten. The sequence was obtained from a man at least 80 years old with acute or convalescent COVID-19. The sequenced material came from peripheral blood. V usage is TRBV27 and J usage is TRBJ2-1; 7 bases align to TRBD2. CDR3 loop: CASTQEASGSNEQFF. CDR3 in DNA: TGTGCCAGCACCCAGGAAGCTAGCGGTTCCAATGAGCAGTTCTTC.